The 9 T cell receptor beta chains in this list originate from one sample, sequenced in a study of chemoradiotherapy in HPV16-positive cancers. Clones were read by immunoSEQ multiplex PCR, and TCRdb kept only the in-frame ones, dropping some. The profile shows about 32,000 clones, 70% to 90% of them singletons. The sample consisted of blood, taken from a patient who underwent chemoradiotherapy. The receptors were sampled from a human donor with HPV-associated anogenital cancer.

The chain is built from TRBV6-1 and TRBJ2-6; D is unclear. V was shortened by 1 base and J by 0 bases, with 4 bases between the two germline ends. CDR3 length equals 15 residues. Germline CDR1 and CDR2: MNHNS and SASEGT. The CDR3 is CASSEGVSGANVLTF. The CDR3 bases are TGTGCCAGCAGTGAAGGGGTCTCTGGGGCCAACGTCCTGACTTTC.

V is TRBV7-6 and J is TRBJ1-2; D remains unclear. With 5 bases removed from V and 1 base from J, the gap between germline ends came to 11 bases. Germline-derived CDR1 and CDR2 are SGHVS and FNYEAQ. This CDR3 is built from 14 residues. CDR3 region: CASSEDIINYGYTF. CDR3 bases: TGTGCCAGCAGCGAAGACATAATTAACTATGGCTACACCTTC.

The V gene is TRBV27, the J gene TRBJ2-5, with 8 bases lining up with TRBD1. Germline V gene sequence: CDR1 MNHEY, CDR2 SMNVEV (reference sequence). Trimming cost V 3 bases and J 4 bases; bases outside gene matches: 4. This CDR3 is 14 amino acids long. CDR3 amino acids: CASSFAGGAETQYF. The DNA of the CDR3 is TGTGCCAGCAGTTTTGCAGGGGGCGCAGAGACCCAGTACTTC.

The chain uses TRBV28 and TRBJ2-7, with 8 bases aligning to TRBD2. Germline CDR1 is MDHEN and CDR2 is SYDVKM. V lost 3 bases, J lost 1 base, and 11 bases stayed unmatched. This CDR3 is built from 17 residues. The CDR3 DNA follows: TGTGCCAGCAGTTTGACCGTTTGGAGCGGGGGTTCCTACGAGCAGTACTTC. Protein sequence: CASSLTVWSGGSYEQYF.

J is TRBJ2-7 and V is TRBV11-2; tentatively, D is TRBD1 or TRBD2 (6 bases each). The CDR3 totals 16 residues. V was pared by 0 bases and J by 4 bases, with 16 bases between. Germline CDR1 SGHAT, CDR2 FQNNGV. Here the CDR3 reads CASSLDRGTRSYEQYF. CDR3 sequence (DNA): TGTGCCAGCAGCTTAGATCGCGGGACACGCTCGTACGAGCAGTACTTC. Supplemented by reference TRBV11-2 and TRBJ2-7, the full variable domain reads EAGVAQSPRYKIIEKRQSVAFWCNPISGHATLYWYQQILGQGPKLLIQFQNNGVVDDSQLPKDRFSAERLKGVDSTLKIQPAKLEDSAVYLCASSLDRGTRSYEQYFGPGTRLTVT.

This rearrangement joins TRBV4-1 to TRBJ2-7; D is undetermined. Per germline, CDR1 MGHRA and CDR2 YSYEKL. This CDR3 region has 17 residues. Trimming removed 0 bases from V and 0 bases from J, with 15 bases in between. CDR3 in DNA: TGCGCCAGCAGCCAAGATATCGGAACCCTGAGCTCCTACGAGCAGTACTTC. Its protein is CASSQDIGTLSSYEQYF.

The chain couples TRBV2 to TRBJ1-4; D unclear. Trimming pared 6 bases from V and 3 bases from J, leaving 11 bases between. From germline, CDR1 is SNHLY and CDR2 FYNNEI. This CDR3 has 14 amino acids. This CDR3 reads CASRWRLANEKLFF. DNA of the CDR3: TGTGCCAGCAGGTGGAGGTTGGCTAATGAAAAACTGTTTTTT.

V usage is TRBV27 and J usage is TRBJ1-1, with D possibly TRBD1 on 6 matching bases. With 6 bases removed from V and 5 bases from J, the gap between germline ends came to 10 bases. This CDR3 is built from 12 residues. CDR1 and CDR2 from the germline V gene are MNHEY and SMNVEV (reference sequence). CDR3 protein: CASSKQGTEAFF. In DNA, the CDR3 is TGTGCCAGCAGCAAACAGGGAACTGAAGCTTTCTTT.

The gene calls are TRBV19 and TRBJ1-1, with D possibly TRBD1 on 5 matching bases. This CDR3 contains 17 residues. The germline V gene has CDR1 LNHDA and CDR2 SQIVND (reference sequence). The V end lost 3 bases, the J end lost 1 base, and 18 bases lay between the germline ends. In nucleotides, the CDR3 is TGTGCCAGTAGTATCGGGGCAATGAGCCCTCCGAACACTGAAGCTTTCTTT. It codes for CASSIGAMSPPNTEAFF.